This TCR beta chain was documented in a study of regulatory T cells in long-lasting Graves disease. Time point here: newly diagnosed GD, antithyroid drugs for less than 3 months. From PBMCs, RNA was extracted and then used to make the TCR library. Sequencing libraries for TCR beta were prepared with iRepertoire HTBI primers and Arm-PCR of CDR3 regions. TCRdb re-called the multiplex PCR reads with MiXCR, one entry per CDR3 protein. This table has about 380,000 distinct CDR3 sequences, 15% to 18% appearing once. Trimming stripped 5 bases from V and 0 bases from J, with 11 bases between. CDR3 length: 13 amino acids. Germline V lookup: CDR1 DFQATT, CDR2 SNEGSKA (reference sequence). This clonotype was counted at least ten times.

This rearrangement joins TRBV20-1 to TRBJ2-7; tentative D call: TRBD2 (6 bases). The TCR originated in a female donor with Graves disease. The source material was peripheral blood mononuclear cells (PBMCs), sampled at new diagnosis, from a patient treated with antithyroid drugs. The CDR3 DNA follows: TGCAGTGCTTCCCCCGGGAGCTCCTACGAGCAGTACTTC. Amino acids: CSASPGSSYEQYF.